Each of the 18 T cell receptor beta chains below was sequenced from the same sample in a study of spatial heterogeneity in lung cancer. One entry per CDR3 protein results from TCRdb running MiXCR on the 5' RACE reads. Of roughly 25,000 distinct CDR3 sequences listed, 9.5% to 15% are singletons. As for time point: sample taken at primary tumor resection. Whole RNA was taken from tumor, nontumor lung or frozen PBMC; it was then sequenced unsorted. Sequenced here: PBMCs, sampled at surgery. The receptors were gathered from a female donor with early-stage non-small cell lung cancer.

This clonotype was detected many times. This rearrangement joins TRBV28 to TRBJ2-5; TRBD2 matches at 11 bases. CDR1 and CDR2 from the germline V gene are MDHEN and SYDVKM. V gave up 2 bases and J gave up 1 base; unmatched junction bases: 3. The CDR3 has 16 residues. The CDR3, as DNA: TGTGCCAGCAGTTTAGGCCTAGCGGGGGGCCAAGAGACCCAGTACTTC. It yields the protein CASSLGLAGGQETQYF.

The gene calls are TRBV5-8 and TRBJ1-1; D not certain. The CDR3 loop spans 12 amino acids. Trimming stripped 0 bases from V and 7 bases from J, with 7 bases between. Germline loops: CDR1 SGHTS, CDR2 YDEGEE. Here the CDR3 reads CASSLVAVEAFF. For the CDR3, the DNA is TGTGCCAGCAGCTTGGTGGCAGTTGAAGCTTTCTTT.

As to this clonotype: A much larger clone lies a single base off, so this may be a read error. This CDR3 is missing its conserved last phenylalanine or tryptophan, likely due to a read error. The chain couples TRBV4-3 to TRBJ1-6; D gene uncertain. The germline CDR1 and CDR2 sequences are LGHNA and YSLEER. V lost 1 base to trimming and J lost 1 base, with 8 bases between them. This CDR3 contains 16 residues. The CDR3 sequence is CASSQAGSSYNSPLHY. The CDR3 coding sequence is TGCGCCAGCAGCCAAGCGGGGTCATCCTATAATTCACCCCTCCACTAT.

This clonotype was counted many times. The DNA for the CDR3 is TGTGCCAGCAGTTCCCTCTACAGGGATGGGGACAATCAGCCCCAGCATTTT. Residues: CASSSLYRDGDNQPQHF. The chain employs TRBV27 and TRBJ1-5, with D perhaps matching TRBD1 (6 bases). V was trimmed by 4 bases and J by 3 bases, leaving 19 bases between them. The germline V gene encodes CDR1 MNHEY and CDR2 SMNVEV (reference sequence). The CDR3 length is 17 residues.

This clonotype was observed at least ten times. The DNA of the CDR3 is TGCGCCAGCAGCTTGGATGGGTTGGCGGGCGATAAAAACATTCAGTACTTC. It is translated as CASSLDGLAGDKNIQYF. This chain uses TRBV5-1 with TRBJ2-4, with D tentatively TRBD2 (5 bases). V was cut by 0 bases and J by 4 bases, with 17 bases left in between. The germline CDR1 and CDR2 sequences are SGHRS and YFSETQ. The CDR3 is 17 amino acids.

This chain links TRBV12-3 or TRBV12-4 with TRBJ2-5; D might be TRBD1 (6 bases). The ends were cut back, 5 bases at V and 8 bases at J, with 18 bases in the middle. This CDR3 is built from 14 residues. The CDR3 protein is CASSGQSSQNTQYF. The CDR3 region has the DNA TGTGCCAGCAGTGGACAGTCCAGCCAGAACACCCAGTACTTC.

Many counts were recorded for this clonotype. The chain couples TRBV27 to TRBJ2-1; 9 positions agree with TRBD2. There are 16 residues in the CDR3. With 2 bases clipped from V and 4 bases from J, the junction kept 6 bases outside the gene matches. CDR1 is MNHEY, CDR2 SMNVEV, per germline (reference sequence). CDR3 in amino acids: CASSLTLAGLYNEQFF. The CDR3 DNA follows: TGTGCCAGCAGTTTAACCCTAGCGGGGCTATACAATGAGCAGTTCTTC.

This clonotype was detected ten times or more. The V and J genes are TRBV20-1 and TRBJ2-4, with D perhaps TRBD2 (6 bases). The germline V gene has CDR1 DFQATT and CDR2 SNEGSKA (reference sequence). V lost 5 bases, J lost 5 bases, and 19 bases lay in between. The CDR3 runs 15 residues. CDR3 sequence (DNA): TGCAGTGCTGAGCCCAGCCGACTAGTCGAAAACATTCAGTACTTC. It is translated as CSAEPSRLVENIQYF.

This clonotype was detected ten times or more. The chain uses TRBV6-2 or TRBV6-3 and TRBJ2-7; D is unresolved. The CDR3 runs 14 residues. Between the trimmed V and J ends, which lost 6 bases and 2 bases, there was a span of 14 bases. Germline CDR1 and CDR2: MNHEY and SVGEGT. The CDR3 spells CASRPTGRTYEQYF. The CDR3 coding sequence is TGTGCCAGCAGACCGACTGGACGGACCTACGAGCAGTACTTC.

CDR3: CASSVAESFNTGELFF. The CDR3 DNA reads TGTGCCAGCAGCGTAGCTGAGTCCTTTAACACCGGGGAGCTGTTTTTT. J is TRBJ2-2 and V is TRBV9, with D unclear. Germline V CDR1 and CDR2: SGDLS, YYNGEE. V shed 0 bases and J shed 2 bases, with 11 bases lying between them. There are 16 residues in the CDR3.

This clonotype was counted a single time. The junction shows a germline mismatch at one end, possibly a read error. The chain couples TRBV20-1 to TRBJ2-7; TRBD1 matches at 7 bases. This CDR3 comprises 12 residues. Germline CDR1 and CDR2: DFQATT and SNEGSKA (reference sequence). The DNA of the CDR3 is TGCAGTGCTAGAGATCGAGGGGGCTCGCCAACTTTC. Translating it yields CSARDRGGSPTF.

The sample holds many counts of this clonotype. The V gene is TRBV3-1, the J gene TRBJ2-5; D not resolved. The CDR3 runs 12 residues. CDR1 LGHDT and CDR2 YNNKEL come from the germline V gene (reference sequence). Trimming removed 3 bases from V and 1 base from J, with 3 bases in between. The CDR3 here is CASSQVQETQYF. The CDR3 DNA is TGTGCCAGCAGCCAGGTCCAAGAGACCCAGTACTTC.

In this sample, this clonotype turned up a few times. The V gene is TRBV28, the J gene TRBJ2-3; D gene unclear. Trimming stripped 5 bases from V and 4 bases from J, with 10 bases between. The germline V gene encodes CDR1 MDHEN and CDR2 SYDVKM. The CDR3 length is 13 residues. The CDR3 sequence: CASSPLPADTQYF. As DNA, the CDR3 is TGTGCCAGCAGTCCCCTTCCCGCAGATACGCAGTATTTT.

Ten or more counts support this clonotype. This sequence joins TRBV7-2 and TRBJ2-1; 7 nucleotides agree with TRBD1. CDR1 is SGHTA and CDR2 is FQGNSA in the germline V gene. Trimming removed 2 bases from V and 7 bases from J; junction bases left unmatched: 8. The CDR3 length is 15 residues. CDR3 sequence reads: CASSLLTGVGNEQFF. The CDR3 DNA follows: TGTGCCAGCAGCTTATTAACAGGGGTAGGTAATGAGCAGTTCTTC.

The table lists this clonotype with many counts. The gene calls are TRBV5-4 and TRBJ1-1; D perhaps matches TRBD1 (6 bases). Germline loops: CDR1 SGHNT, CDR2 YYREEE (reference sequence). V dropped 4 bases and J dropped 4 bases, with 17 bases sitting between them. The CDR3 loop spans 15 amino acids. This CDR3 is CASSHLQQGSTEAFF. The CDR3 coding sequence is TGTGCCAGCAGCCACCTCCAGCAGGGGAGCACTGAAGCTTTCTTT.

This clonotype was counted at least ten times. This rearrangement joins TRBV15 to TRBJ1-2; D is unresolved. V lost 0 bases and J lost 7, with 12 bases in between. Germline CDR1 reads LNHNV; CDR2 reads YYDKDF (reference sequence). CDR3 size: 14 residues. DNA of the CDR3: TGTGCCACCAGCAGAGATAGGGTGCCGAGTGGCTACACCTTC. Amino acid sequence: CATSRDRVPSGYTF.

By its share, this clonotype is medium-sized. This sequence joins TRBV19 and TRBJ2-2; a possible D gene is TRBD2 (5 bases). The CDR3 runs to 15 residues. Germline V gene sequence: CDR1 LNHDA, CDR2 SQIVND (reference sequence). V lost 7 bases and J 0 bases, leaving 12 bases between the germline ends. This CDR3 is CASTKDGANTGELFF. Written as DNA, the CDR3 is TGTGCCAGTACTAAGGACGGGGCGAACACCGGGGAGCTGTTTTTT.

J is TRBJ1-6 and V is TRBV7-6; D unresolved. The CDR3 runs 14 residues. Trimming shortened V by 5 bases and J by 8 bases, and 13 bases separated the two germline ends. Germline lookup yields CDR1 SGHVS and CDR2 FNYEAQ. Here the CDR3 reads CASSPREADSPLHF. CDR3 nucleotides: TGTGCCAGCAGCCCCCGGGAGGCAGATTCACCCCTCCACTTT.